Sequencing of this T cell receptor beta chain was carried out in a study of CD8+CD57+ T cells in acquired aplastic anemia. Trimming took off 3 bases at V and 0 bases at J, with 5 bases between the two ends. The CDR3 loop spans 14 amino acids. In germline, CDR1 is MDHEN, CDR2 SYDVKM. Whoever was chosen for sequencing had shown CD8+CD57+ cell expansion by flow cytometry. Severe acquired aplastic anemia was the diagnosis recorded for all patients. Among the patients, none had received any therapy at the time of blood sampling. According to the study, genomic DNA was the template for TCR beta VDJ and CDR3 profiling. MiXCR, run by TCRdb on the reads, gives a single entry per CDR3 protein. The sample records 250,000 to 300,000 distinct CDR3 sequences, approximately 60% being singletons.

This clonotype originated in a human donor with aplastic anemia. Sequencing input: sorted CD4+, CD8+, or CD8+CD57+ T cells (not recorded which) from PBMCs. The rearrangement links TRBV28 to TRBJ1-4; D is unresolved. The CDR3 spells CASSFISTNEKLFF. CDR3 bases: TGTGCCAGCAGTTTCATATCAACTAATGAAAAACTGTTTTTT.